The 19 T cell receptor beta chains below were found in one sample sequenced in a study of monozygotic twins with inflammatory bowel disease. After re-calling the 5' RACE reads, TCRdb lists one entry per CDR3 protein, DNA absent. The sample yields around 370,000 distinct CDR3 sequences, of which the top ten take up 2.5% to 3%. Sequenced input: blood. These TCRs come from a human donor with ulcerative colitis or Crohn's disease, or a healthy co-twin of an affected twin (not recorded which).

The chain recombines TRBV4-3 with TRBJ1-6; the TCRdb D gene call, TRBD1, has no DNA to confirm it. The CDR3 is 16 amino acids. Germline V gene data show CDR1 as LGHNA and CDR2 as YSLEER. The CDR3 loop is CASSRSRGLYNSPLHF.

J is TRBJ1-1 and V is TRBV19; the TCRdb call, TRBD1, lacks DNA for checking. The CDR3 runs to 13 residues. Germline assignment: CDR1 LNHDA and CDR2 SQIVND (reference sequence). The CDR3 reads CASLGRGNTEAFF.

The chain couples TRBV7-2 to TRBJ1-3; TCRdb indicates TRBD1, and absent DNA this call remains unverified. The CDR3 runs to 16 residues. Germline lookup yields CDR1 SGHTA and CDR2 FQGNSA. CDR3 residues: CASRPPSGDLSNTIYF.

CDR3 region: CASSLDRDNIQYF. J is TRBJ2-4 and V is TRBV5-1; TCRdb selects TRBD1, and the lack of DNA leaves this call unchecked. The CDR3 consists of 13 residues. Germline V gene sequence: CDR1 SGHRS, CDR2 YFSETQ.

V usage is TRBV3-1 and J usage is TRBJ2-3; the TCRdb D gene call, TRBD1, has no DNA to confirm it. Per the germline V gene, CDR1 is LGHDT and CDR2 is YNNKEL (reference sequence). The CDR3 extends over 12 amino acids. CDR3 loop: CASSYEGNTQYF.

The V and J genes are TRBV12-3 or TRBV12-4 and TRBJ2-4; the D gene TCRdb calls, TRBD1, cannot be checked with no DNA. The CDR3 contains 16 residues. The CDR3: CASSPPGAQAKNIQYF.

The rearrangement joins TRBV12-3 or TRBV12-4 to TRBJ2-1; the TCRdb call, TRBD1, lacks DNA for checking. The CDR3 totals 15 residues. This CDR3 reads CASSYGDSSYYEQFF.

The chain links TRBV27 to TRBJ2-7; TCRdb lists TRBD1, though no DNA is available to test this call. The V gene's germline CDR1 is MNHEY and CDR2 SMNVEV (reference sequence). CDR3 length equals 15 residues. The CDR3 protein is CASSLARGHLYEQYF.

The J gene is TRBJ1-5, the V gene TRBV5-6; checking the TCRdb D call of TRBD1 is not possible without DNA. The CDR3 has 15 amino acids. Looked up from germline, CDR1 is SGHDT and CDR2 is YYEEEE. CDR3 region: CASSLSGQGDQPQHF.

The chain links TRBV12-3 or TRBV12-4 to TRBJ2-2; the D call of TRBD1 rests on TCRdb alone, since no DNA is present to check it. The CDR3 has 13 amino acids. The CDR3 loop reads CASGQRGPGELFF.

J is TRBJ2-5 and V is TRBV7-2; TCRdb indicates TRBD2, and absent DNA this call remains unverified. This CDR3 region has 16 residues. Looked up from germline, CDR1 is SGHTA and CDR2 is FQGNSA. CDR3 in amino acids: CASSPGLAGGFGTQYF.

The CDR3 sequence: CASSQDPGHLTISVNTIYF. The chain uses TRBV4-1 and TRBJ1-3; TCRdb names TRBD1, which stays unverified in the absence of DNA. Germline V gives CDR1 MGHRA, CDR2 YSYEKL. CDR3 length: 19 residues.

The chain links TRBV7-9 to TRBJ1-1. Germline lookup yields CDR1 SEHNR and CDR2 FQNEAQ (reference sequence). The CDR3 spans 13 residues. CDR3 protein: CASSFGQDTEAFF. The entire variable domain, with the rest obtained from reference TRBV7-9 and TRBJ1-1, is as follows: DTGVSQNPRHKITKRGQNVTFRCDPISEHNRLYWYRQTLGQGPEFLTYFQNEAQLEKSRLLSDRFSAERPKGSFSTLEIQRTEQGDSAMYLCASSFGQDTEAFFGQGTRLTVV.

V is TRBV10-3 and J is TRBJ2-3. The CDR3 is 12 residues long. The V gene's germline CDR1 is ENHRY and CDR2 SYGVKD. The CDR3 loop is CAISESIDTQYF.

V usage is TRBV5-1 and J usage is TRBJ2-7; TCRdb indicates TRBD2, and absent DNA this call remains unverified. Germline CDR1 SGHRS, CDR2 YFSETQ. The CDR3 sequence is 17 residues long. The chain's CDR3 is CASSLSFLRDGAYEQYF.

The J gene is TRBJ1-3, the V gene TRBV7-9. Germline V gives CDR1 SEHNR, CDR2 FQNEAQ (reference sequence). The CDR3 is 15 amino acids. The CDR3 protein is CASSLNRNSGNTIYF.

The chain recombines TRBV11-2 with TRBJ2-1; TCRdb proposes TRBD1, but this gene call is untestable without DNA. Looked up from germline, CDR1 is SGHAT and CDR2 is FQNNGV. The CDR3 has 16 residues. The CDR3 spells CASSRWGGRTYNEQFF.

The chain uses TRBV6-1 and TRBJ2-1; without DNA, the TCRdb call of TRBD2 cannot be checked. The CDR3 has 16 residues. CDR1 is MNHNS, CDR2 SASEGT, per germline. The CDR3 loop reads CASSLLPTGGRNEQFF.

The chain has TRBV5-1 and TRBJ1-2; TCRdb reports TRBD1, a call that lacks DNA to check it against. Germline CDR1 and CDR2: SGHRS and YFSETQ. The length of the CDR3 is 15 residues. CDR3 region: CASSPDRPRGDGYTF.